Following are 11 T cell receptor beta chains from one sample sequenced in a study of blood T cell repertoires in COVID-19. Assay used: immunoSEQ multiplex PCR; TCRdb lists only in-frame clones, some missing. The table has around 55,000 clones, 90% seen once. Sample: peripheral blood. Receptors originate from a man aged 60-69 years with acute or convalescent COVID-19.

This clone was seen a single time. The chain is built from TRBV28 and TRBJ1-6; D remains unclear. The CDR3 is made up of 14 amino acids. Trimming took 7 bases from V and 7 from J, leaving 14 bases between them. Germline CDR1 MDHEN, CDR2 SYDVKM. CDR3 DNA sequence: TGTGCCAGCAACGTGGAGTCATTCAATTCACCCCTCCACTTT. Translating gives CASNVESFNSPLHF.

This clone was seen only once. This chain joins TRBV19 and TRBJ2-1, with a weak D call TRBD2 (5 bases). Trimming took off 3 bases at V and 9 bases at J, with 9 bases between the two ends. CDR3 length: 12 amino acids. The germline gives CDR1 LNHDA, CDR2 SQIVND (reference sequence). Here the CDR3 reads CASSIPGGEQFF. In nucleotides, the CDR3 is TGTGCCAGTAGTATCCCCGGAGGTGAGCAGTTCTTC.

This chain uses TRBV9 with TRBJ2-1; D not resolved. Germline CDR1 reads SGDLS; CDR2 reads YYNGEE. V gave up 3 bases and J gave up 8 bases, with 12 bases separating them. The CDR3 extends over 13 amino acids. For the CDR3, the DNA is TGTGCCAGCAGCGCGCTAGTAGTCGATGAGCAGTTCTTC. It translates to CASSALVVDEQFF. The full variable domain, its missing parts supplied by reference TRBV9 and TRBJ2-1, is DSGVTQTPKHLITATGQRVTLRCSPRSGDLSVYWYQQSLDQGLQFLIQYYNGEERAKGNILERFSAQQFPDLHSELNLSSLELGDSALYFCASSALVVDEQFFGPGTRLTVL.

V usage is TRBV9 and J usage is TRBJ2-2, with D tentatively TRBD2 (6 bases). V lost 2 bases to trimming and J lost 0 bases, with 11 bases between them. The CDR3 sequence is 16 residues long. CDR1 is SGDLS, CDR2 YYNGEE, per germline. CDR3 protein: CASSVGRGANTGELFF. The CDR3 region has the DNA TGTGCCAGCAGCGTCGGGAGAGGGGCGAACACCGGGGAGCTGTTTTTT. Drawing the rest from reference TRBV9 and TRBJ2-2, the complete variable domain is DSGVTQTPKHLITATGQRVTLRCSPRSGDLSVYWYQQSLDQGLQFLIQYYNGEERAKGNILERFSAQQFPDLHSELNLSSLELGDSALYFCASSVGRGANTGELFFGEGSRLTVL.

CDR3 residues: CASSPNGRAIEQYF. The CDR3, as DNA: TGTGCCAGCTCACCAAACGGGAGGGCCATCGAGCAGTACTTC. V is TRBV18 and J is TRBJ2-7, with TRBD2 matching 8 bases. Germline V gene lookup returns CDR1 KGHSH and CDR2 LQKENI. This CDR3 comprises 14 residues. The V gene end was trimmed by 2 bases and the J gene end by 6 bases; junction bases not matched to a gene: 6. The entire variable domain, with the rest obtained from reference TRBV18 and TRBJ2-7, is as follows: NAGVMQNPRHLVRRRGQEARLRCSPMKGHSHVYWYRQLPEEGLKFMVYLQKENIIDESGMPKERFSAEFPKEGPSILRIQQVVRGDSAAYFCASSPNGRAIEQYFGPGTRLTVT.

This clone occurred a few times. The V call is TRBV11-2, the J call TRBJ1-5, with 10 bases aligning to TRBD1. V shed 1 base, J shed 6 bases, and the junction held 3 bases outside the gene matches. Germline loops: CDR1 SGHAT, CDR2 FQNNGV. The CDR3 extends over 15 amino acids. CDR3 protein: CASSLGTGGSQPQHF. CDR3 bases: TGTGCCAGCAGCTTAGGGACAGGGGGAAGTCAGCCCCAGCATTTT.

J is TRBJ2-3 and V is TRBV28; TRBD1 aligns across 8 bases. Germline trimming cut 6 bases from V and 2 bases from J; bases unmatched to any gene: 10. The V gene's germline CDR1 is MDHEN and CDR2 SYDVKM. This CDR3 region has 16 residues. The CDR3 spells CASSYPRGQVTDTQYF. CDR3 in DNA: TGTGCCAGCAGCTACCCCAGGGGGCAGGTCACAGATACGCAGTATTTT.

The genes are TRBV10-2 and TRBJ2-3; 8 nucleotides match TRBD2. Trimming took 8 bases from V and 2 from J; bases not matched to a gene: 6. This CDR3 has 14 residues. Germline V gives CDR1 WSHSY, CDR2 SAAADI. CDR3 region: CASGGLDVTDTQYF. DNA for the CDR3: TGCGCCAGCGGGGGACTAGACGTCACAGATACGCAGTATTTT.

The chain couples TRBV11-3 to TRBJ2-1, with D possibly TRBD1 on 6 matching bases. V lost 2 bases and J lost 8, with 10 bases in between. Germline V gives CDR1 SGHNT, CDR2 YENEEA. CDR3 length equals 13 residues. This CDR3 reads CASSLKQGDEQFF. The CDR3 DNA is TGTGCCAGCAGCTTAAAACAGGGTGATGAGCAGTTCTTC.

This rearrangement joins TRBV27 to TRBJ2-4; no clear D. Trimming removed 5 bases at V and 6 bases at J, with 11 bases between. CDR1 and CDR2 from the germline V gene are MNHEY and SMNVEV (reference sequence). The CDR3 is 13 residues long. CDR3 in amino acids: CASSILSGNIQYF. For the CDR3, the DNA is TGTGCCAGCAGTATCCTATCCGGAAACATTCAGTACTTC.

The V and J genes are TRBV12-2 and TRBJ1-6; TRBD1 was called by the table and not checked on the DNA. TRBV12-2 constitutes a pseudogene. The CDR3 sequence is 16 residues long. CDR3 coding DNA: TGTGCAAGTCGCCCTACAGGGAGCACCTATAATTCACCCCTCCACTTT. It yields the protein CASRPTGSTYNSPLHF.